A single sample gave rise to the 31 T cell receptor beta chains below, sequenced in a study of blood T cell repertoires in COVID-19. Generated by immunoSEQ multiplex PCR, the TCRdb table keeps only in-frame clones and is missing some. The sample consists of about 33,000 clones, more than 80% of them appearing once. Input material: peripheral blood. The receptors originated from a human donor in a cohort sampled during active COVID-19.

The chain uses TRBV5-8 and TRBJ2-3; the D gene is possibly TRBD1 (6 bases). V was cut by 0 bases and J by 5 bases, with 13 bases left in between. The CDR3 runs to 15 residues. CDR1 is SGHTS and CDR2 is YDEGEE in the germline V gene. In DNA form, the CDR3 reads TGTGCCAGCAGCTTGGGTGGTCAGGGGATAGATACGCAGTATTTT. Its protein is CASSLGGQGIDTQYF.

The chain employs TRBV2 and TRBJ2-5; a possible D gene is TRBD2 (7 bases). V lost 7 bases and J lost 5, with 20 bases in between. Germline CDR1 and CDR2: SNHLY and FYNNEI. The CDR3 consists of 15 residues. The CDR3 DNA reads TGTGCCAGCACACGGTTCGGGGGGCGCGGGGAGACCCAGTACTTC. The encoded protein is CASTRFGGRGETQYF. The full variable domain, completed using reference TRBV2 and TRBJ2-5, is EPEVTQTPSHQVTQMGQEVILRCVPISNHLYFYWYRQILGQKVEFLVSFYNNEISEKSEIFDDQFSVERPDGSNFTLKIRSTKLEDSAMYFCASTRFGGRGETQYFGPGTRLLVL.

In this sample, this clone turned up once. The chain links TRBV5-6 to TRBJ1-1; D is unresolved. The CDR3 totals 14 residues. Deletions cut 0 bases from V and 1 base from J, with 7 bases between. Per germline, CDR1 SGHDT and CDR2 YYEEEE. Here the CDR3 reads CASSLGVKNTEAFF. DNA of the CDR3: TGTGCCAGCAGCTTGGGAGTTAAGAACACTGAAGCTTTCTTT.

The chain combines TRBV27 with TRBJ1-2; D might be TRBD1 (6 bases). Germline values: CDR1 MNHEY, CDR2 SMNVEV (reference sequence). With 8 bases removed from V and 4 bases from J, the gap between germline ends came to 14 bases. CDR3 size: 13 residues. CDR3 bases: TGTGCCAGCGGGGGCACGGGGCCCTATGGCTACACCTTC. It specifies CASGGTGPYGYTF.

The chain employs TRBV6-5 and TRBJ1-5; D gene unclear. CDR3 length equals 15 residues. Germline values: CDR1 MNHEY, CDR2 SVGAGI. V was clipped by 6 bases and J by 0 bases, with 12 bases between them. CDR3 amino acids: CASSERAGSNQPQHF. The CDR3 nucleotides are TGTGCCAGCAGCGAGAGGGCAGGTAGCAATCAGCCCCAGCATTTT.

This clone was recorded only once. The gene calls are TRBV9 and TRBJ1-6; no definite D call. The V gene lost 2 bases and the J gene lost 10 bases, with 10 bases spanning the gap. Germline loops: CDR1 SGDLS, CDR2 YYNGEE. The CDR3 has 13 residues. The CDR3 DNA reads as TGTGCCAGCAGCGTCTCCCGGTCCTCACCCCTCCACTTT. This sequence encodes CASSVSRSSPLHF.

The chain uses TRBV3-1 (or the pseudogene TRBV3-2) and TRBJ1-3; D remains unclear. Trimming stripped 8 bases from V and 0 bases from J, with 20 bases between. The CDR3 is 17 amino acids. Germline V gene data show CDR1 as LGHDT and CDR2 as YNNKEL (reference sequence). CDR3 nucleotide sequence: TGTGCCAGCCCCTTCGACGGGAAACAGCGCTCTGGAAACACCATATATTTT. Amino acid sequence: CASPFDGKQRSGNTIYF.

This chain links TRBV2 with TRBJ2-1; 7 nucleotides line up with TRBD1. Per germline, CDR1 SNHLY and CDR2 FYNNEI. This CDR3 is 16 amino acids long. The junction had 10 bases not matched to a gene; V was cut back by 5 bases and J by 3 bases. The CDR3 protein is CASSPDRVGVYNEQFF. The CDR3 DNA sequence: TGTGCCAGCAGTCCTGACAGGGTGGGCGTCTACAATGAGCAGTTCTTC.

CDR3 residues: CASTPGTNTYNQPQHF. The DNA for the CDR3 is TGTGCCAGCACCCCCGGGACAAACACCTACAATCAGCCCCAGCATTTT. The V call is TRBV2, the J call TRBJ1-5; possibly TRBD1 for D (6 bases). CDR1 is SNHLY, CDR2 FYNNEI, per germline. The V end was cut by 7 bases, the J end by 3 bases, with 19 bases between. The CDR3 loop spans 16 amino acids.

The rearrangement joins TRBV12-2 to TRBJ2-7; the table's D call of TRBD1 was not tested on the DNA. TRBV12-2 is a listed pseudogene. The CDR3 is made up of 15 amino acids. CDR3 protein: CASRLVKTGCDEQYF. The CDR3 DNA sequence: TGTGCAAGTCGCTTAGTTAAGACAGGGTGTGACGAGCAGTACTTC.

The rearrangement joins TRBV11-2 to TRBJ2-2, with 9 bases identical to TRBD2. CDR1 and CDR2 (germline): SGHAT, FQNNGV. The CDR3 is 16 amino acids. The ends lost 5 bases at V and 5 bases at J; junction bases unmatched: 9. The CDR3 reads CASSLLAGERTGELFF. CDR3 nucleotide sequence: TGTGCCAGCAGCCTATTAGCGGGGGAGAGAACCGGGGAGCTGTTTTTT.

This rearrangement joins TRBV5-4 to TRBJ1-1, with TRBD1 identical over 7 bases. The V segment lost 4 bases and the J segment 4 bases; nucleotides outside the gene matches: 13. The germline CDR1 and CDR2 sequences are SGHNT and YYREEE (reference sequence). This CDR3 has 16 residues. The CDR3 bases are TGTGCCAGCAGCATTATAGGGGGCGGTGGAGGCACTGAAGCTTTCTTT. Protein: CASSIIGGGGGTEAFF. Combining the CDR3 with reference TRBV5-4 and TRBJ1-1 gives the whole variable domain ETGVTQSPTHLIKTRGQQVTLRCSSQSGHNTVSWYQQALGQGPQFIFQYYREEENGRGNFPPRFSGLQFPNYSSELNVNALELDDSALYLCASSIIGGGGGTEAFFGQGTRLTVV.

V is TRBV16 and J is TRBJ1-1; 8 positions agree with TRBD1. This CDR3 contains 16 residues. CDR1 KGHSY and CDR2 FQNENV come from the germline V gene. The V and J ends lost 0 bases and 6 bases, in that order; junction bases with no gene match: 9. The CDR3 DNA follows: TGTGCCAGCAGCCAATCCGCCCGACAGGGGAGCGCTGAAGCTTTCTTT. Translating gives CASSQSARQGSAEAFF.

The J gene is TRBJ2-5, the V gene TRBV10-2; tentatively, D is TRBD1 (6 bases). The germline V and J ends were trimmed by 2 bases and 2 bases, with 9 bases remaining between them. The CDR3 is 14 amino acids. The germline gives CDR1 WSHSY, CDR2 SAAADI. This CDR3 reads CASSESRGQETQYF. The CDR3 DNA sequence: TGCGCCAGCAGTGAGAGCAGGGGACAAGAGACCCAGTACTTC.

The J gene is TRBJ2-1, the V gene TRBV4-1; unclear D gene. Trimming removed 0 bases at V and 10 bases at J, with 10 bases between. This CDR3 has 13 residues. Germline assignment: CDR1 MGHRA and CDR2 YSYEKL. The CDR3 DNA reads TGCGCCAGCAGCCAAGAGAGGTTGAGAGAGCAGTTCTTC. This encodes CASSQERLREQFF.

This clone has only a few counts. This chain joins TRBV7-2 and TRBJ1-2, with D perhaps TRBD1 (5 bases). The CDR3 is 13 amino acids. CDR1 SGHTA and CDR2 FQGNSA come from the germline V gene. Between the trimmed V and J ends, which lost 1 base and 4 bases, there was a span of 7 bases. The CDR3 DNA reads TGTGCCAGCAGCTTAGATGGGGCCTATGGCTACACCTTC. It translates to CASSLDGAYGYTF.

This chain joins TRBV29-1 and TRBJ2-7, with D maybe TRBD2 (5 bases). V was clipped by 0 bases and J by 2 bases, with 14 bases between them. The CDR3 runs to 15 residues. The V gene's germline CDR1 is SQVTM and CDR2 ANQGSEA. Here the CDR3 reads CSVEEMGRGTYEQYF. The CDR3 coding sequence is TGCAGCGTTGAAGAAATGGGAAGAGGGACCTACGAGCAGTACTTC.

This clone has more than one count but fewer than ten. The germline gene is not matched at one end of the junction; a read error may be the cause. The genes are TRBV2 and TRBJ2-5; the match to TRBD2 covers 7 bases. Germline lookup yields CDR1 SNHLY and CDR2 FYNNEI. The CDR3 is 13 amino acids. The CDR3 spells CASSPGLPESQYF. CDR3 nucleotides: TGTGCCAGCAGCCCGGGACTACCAGAGTCCCAGTACTTC. Full variable domain (rest looked up from reference TRBV2 and TRBJ2-5): EPEVTQTPSHQVTQMGQEVILRCVPISNHLYFYWYRQILGQKVEFLVSFYNNEISEKSEIFDDQFSVERPDGSNFTLKIRSTKLEDSAMYFCASSPGLPESQYFGPGTRLLVL.

The rearrangement joins TRBV7-2 to TRBJ1-1; D not resolved. The length of the CDR3 is 13 residues. Germline lookup yields CDR1 SGHTA and CDR2 FQGNSA. V shed 7 bases and J shed 3 bases, with 12 bases lying between them. CDR3 nucleotides: TGTGCCAGCAACTCTTTCCAGGACACTGAAGCTTTCTTT. Its protein product is CASNSFQDTEAFF.

V gene TRBV5-5 combines with J gene TRBJ2-7; 8 bases are shared with TRBD1. Trimming cost V 1 base and J 1 base; bases outside gene matches: 4. The CDR3 runs 15 residues. CDR1 is SGHKS, CDR2 YYEKEE, per germline (reference sequence). The CDR3 DNA reads as TGTGCCAGCAGCTTGCAGGACAGGGTATCCTACGAGCAGTACTTC. It is translated as CASSLQDRVSYEQYF.

The chain joins TRBV9 to TRBJ2-7; TRBD1 might be the D (6 bases). The V end was cut by 4 bases, the J end by 2 bases, with 13 bases between. This CDR3 has 14 amino acids. CDR1 is SGDLS, CDR2 YYNGEE, per germline. The chain's CDR3 is CASSPRAGAYEQYF. DNA of the CDR3: TGTGCCAGCAGCCCCCGGGCAGGGGCCTACGAGCAGTACTTC.

This chain connects TRBV29-1 to TRBJ2-1, with TRBD2 matching over 11 bases. Trimming cost V 7 bases and J 1 base; bases outside gene matches: 21. The CDR3 covers 20 residues. Per germline, CDR1 SQVTM and CDR2 ANQGSEA. DNA of the CDR3: TGCAGCGGAGAACGGGCCCTGTTTCTTAGCGGGGGGGGATCCTACAATGAGCAGTTCTTC. Encoded protein: CSGERALFLSGGGSYNEQFF.

This chain uses TRBV18 with TRBJ2-3; D perhaps matches TRBD1 (6 bases). The V gene lost 2 bases and the J gene lost 0 bases, with 6 bases spanning the gap. Germline values: CDR1 KGHSH, CDR2 LQKENI. The CDR3 totals 14 residues. CDR3 sequence reads: CASSPGQSTDTQYF. The CDR3 DNA sequence: TGTGCCAGCTCACCAGGACAGAGCACAGATACGCAGTATTTT.

The CDR3 DNA sequence: TGTGCCAGCAGCGGGGCCGGGGGTCAGACAGATACGCAGTATTTT. It specifies CASSGAGGQTDTQYF. This rearrangement joins TRBV5-6 to TRBJ2-3; D may be TRBD2 (6 bases). This CDR3 is 15 amino acids long. The germline V gene encodes CDR1 SGHDT and CDR2 YYEEEE. The V end lost 4 bases, the J end lost 3 bases, and 15 bases lay between the germline ends. The full variable domain, completed using reference TRBV5-6 and TRBJ2-3, is DAGVTQSPTHLIKTRGQQVTLRCSPKSGHDTVSWYQQALGQGPQFIFQYYEEEERQRGNFPDRFSGHQFPNYSSELNVNALLLGDSALYLCASSGAGGQTDTQYFGPGTRLTVL.

There are a few counts of this clone. V and J are TRBV10-1 and TRBJ1-1, with D unclear. The V gene's germline CDR1 is WNHNN and CDR2 SYGVQD (reference sequence). The CDR3 consists of 13 residues. The ends were cut back, 6 bases at V and 1 base at J, with 9 bases in the middle. CDR3 amino acids: CASSRHSNTEAFF. The CDR3, as DNA: TGCGCCAGCAGCCGTCACTCGAACACTGAAGCTTTCTTT.

In its sample, this clone was seen a few times. The chain recombines TRBV30 with TRBJ2-7, with D perhaps matching TRBD1 (6 bases). This CDR3 region has 14 residues. Trimming pared 4 bases from V and 6 bases from J, leaving 19 bases between. Germline V CDR1 and CDR2: GTSNPN, SVGIG (reference sequence). As DNA, the CDR3 is TGTGCCTGGACCCGGAAGGGGGTACGTCCCGAGCAGTACTTC. This encodes CAWTRKGVRPEQYF.

By share, this clone ranks as medium-sized (0.01 to 0.1%). The chain uses TRBV2 and TRBJ2-7, with D perhaps TRBD1 (6 bases). The germline CDR1 and CDR2 sequences are SNHLY and FYNNEI. Trimming left V 2 bases short and J 6 bases short, with 14 bases between. This CDR3 has 14 residues. CDR3 coding DNA: TGTGCCAGCAGTGAACCCCTAGAGGGGGTCGAGCAGTACTTC. Translating it yields CASSEPLEGVEQYF.

The chain recombines TRBV2 with TRBJ2-5; D may be TRBD1 (6 bases). Germline CDR1 and CDR2: SNHLY and FYNNEI. Trimming pared 6 bases from V and 3 bases from J, leaving 11 bases between. There are 13 residues in the CDR3. CDR3 in amino acids: CASSLQGKETQYF. Here the CDR3 DNA reads TGTGCCAGCAGCCTACAGGGCAAAGAGACCCAGTACTTC.

The rearrangement links TRBV3-1 (or the pseudogene TRBV3-2) to TRBJ2-7, with TRBD1 matching 11 bases. CDR1 is LGHDT and CDR2 is YNNKEL in the germline V gene (reference sequence). The V segment lost 1 base and the J segment 4 bases; nucleotides outside the gene matches: 3. This CDR3 comprises 15 residues. This CDR3 is CASSQGTGGAYEQYF. CDR3 DNA sequence: TGTGCCAGCAGCCAAGGGACAGGGGGCGCTTACGAGCAGTACTTC.

This chain joins TRBV5-6 and TRBJ2-5, with D tentatively TRBD1 (6 bases). The germline V gene has CDR1 SGHDT and CDR2 YYEEEE. CDR3 length equals 15 residues. V dropped 3 bases and J dropped 4 bases, with 16 bases sitting between them. The CDR3 DNA sequence: TGTGCCAGCAGCTACCCAGGGGTTACGGGAGAGACCCAGTACTTC. Protein product: CASSYPGVTGETQYF.

The V gene is TRBV7-3, the J gene TRBJ1-4, with 7 positions matching TRBD1. The germline gives CDR1 SGHTA, CDR2 FQGTGA. Unmatched junction bases numbered 5, after V lost 0 bases and J lost 7 bases. The length of the CDR3 is 15 residues. Written as DNA, the CDR3 is TGTGCCAGCAGCTTAACAGGGGGCAAGGGTGAAAAACTGTTTTTT. Protein product: CASSLTGGKGEKLFF.